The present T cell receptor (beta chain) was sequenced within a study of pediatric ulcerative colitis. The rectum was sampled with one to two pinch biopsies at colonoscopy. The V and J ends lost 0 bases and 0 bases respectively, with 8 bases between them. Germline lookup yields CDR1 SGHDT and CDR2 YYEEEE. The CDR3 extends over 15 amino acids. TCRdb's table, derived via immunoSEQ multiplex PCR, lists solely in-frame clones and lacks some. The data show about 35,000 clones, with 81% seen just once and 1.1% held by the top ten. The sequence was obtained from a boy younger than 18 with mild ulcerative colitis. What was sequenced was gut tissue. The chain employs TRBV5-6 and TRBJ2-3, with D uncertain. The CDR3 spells CASSLDSTSTDTQYF. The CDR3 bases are TGTGCCAGCAGCTTGGATTCTACCAGCACAGATACGCAGTATTTT.